The T cell receptor beta chain described here comes from a study of cytomegalovirus exposure and HLA in healthy donors (TCRdb year 2017). In the study overall: In an earlier analysis of fewer than 750 of the donors, approximately 260 Gb of sequence data and 90 million to 120 million unique TCR beta sequences from about 190 million T cells were reported. Approximately 330 gigabases of sequencing data and around 88 million unique TCR sequences made up an early release that covered nearly 650 HLA-typed donors. Of the roughly 400 genotyped donors, approximately 82% fell in the genetic ancestry cluster associated with self-reported Caucasian donors. The study aimed to test whether cataloging public T cell receptors could reveal signatures of past pathogen exposure. Using immunosequencing, the study profiled T cell repertoires from 500 to 800 subjects and related those repertoires to cytomegalovirus serostatus. Besides the first cohort of 666 subjects, a separate validation cohort made up of 120 different subjects was used. To predict cytomegalovirus infection status, the study brought together high-throughput TCR immunosequencing, statistical association of individual TCRs with disease status, and machine learning. A later analysis re-analyzed previously published TCR beta repertoires from roughly 630 donors and added high-resolution HLA genotyping to study TCR occurrence patterns. The later analysis used no new phenotypic data to find candidate immune exposures, relying instead on TCR beta sequences and their occurrence across donors. In an earlier analysis of 587 of the donors, high-throughput TCR beta sequencing was used to judge whether each TCR beta V gene segment behaved as functional or pseudogenic. Donor age, sex, ethnicity and CMV serostatus were collected together with the repertoire data. Genome-wide SNP genotypes for about three fifths of the roughly 670 donors were used in a later genetic analysis, which treated that subset as a discovery cohort. Every discovery cohort repertoire had been produced on one sequencing platform. HLA typing included class I and class II loci at four-digit resolution. The number of typed donors differed by locus: about 620-640 for A, B, C, DRB1 and DQB1; some 500 for DQA1; around 610 for DPA1; and roughly 490 for DPB1. Roughly five DR-DQ haplotypes were handled as single units for association and clustering, since linkage in the cohort was strong. On average, roughly 250,000 unique TCR beta nucleotide sequences were sequenced per donor among some 420 genotyped donors of the cohort, with roughly 20% of those sequences being non-productive. Findings and caveats that apply to the study as a whole: Immune exposure information for the cohort was limited to CMV serostatus. Some IMGT-functional V segments, including TRBV6-2 and TRBV6-3, could not be distinguished by the 87-base-pair reads and were therefore excluded. According to the authors, the approach could potentially be generalized to other disease states and immunological phenotypes. A few of the identified cytomegalovirus-associated TCR beta chains were confirmed in vitro to be specific for cytomegalovirus antigens. According to a later analysis, parvovirus B19, influenza, CMV and Epstein-Barr virus appeared linked to several top co-occurrence clusters. A cluster of highly shared sequence variants was judged likely to be a technical artifact of the sequencing pipeline. Because HLA typing was unavailable for some donors at each locus, only the typed subset was used in association tests. About 17 rarely observed V segments, including chromosome 9 orphons, were excluded from the earlier analysis of approximately 500 of the donors because counts were too low. When HLA alleles, especially DR and DQ, strongly co-occurred, TCR associations were difficult to assign to individual alleles. In a later genetic analysis, fewer N-insertions in productive TCRs were reported among donors in an Asian-associated ancestry cluster than the 666-donor mean. Correlated functional status among segregating V segments might reflect linkage disequilibrium, but an unknown experimental factor could not be ruled out. Most CMV-associated TCR beta chains appeared to be HLA-restricted in a later analysis, and the HLA associations seemed to be driven largely by CMV exposure. This cohort had only TCR beta chains sequenced, and the lack of alpha or paired-chain data limited which features could be detected. At a false discovery rate of 0.05, a later analysis linked 15,000 to 20,000 TCR beta sequences to specific HLA alleles. In the study, approximately 160 TCR beta chains were listed as associated with cytomegalovirus. While some public TCRs were present in many individuals, most TCR sequences turned up only very rarely across donors. In an earlier analysis of 500 to 650 of the donors, most TCR beta V segments appeared in productive rearrangements about 90% or about 30% of the time, broadly matching IMGT annotations. A further reported finding was that TCR beta sequences accurately predicted the HLA-A and HLA-B alleles for most subjects in the first cohort. An association between a missense DCLRE1C variant and V-gene and J-gene trimming of TCR beta chains was found in a later genetic analysis and replicated in an independent cohort. In a later analysis, the rate of TCR association differed among HLA loci, with DRB1 alleles having the most associated TCRs and HLA-C alleles having the fewest. Presence/absence analyses assumed roughly uniform sequencing depth across donors, an assumption that may not hold. Compared with equally common non-associated chains, HLA-associated TCR beta chains in a later analysis were more clonally expanded and had lower generation probabilities. The classifier was reported to diagnose cytomegalovirus status with high specificity and sensitivity in both the original cohort and the validation cohort.

In total, around 600 healthy bone marrow donors made up the cohort. At the time of sampling, all cohort members were nominally healthy, though unrecorded immune exposures were likely present. The donor tested CMV seropositive and was one of the 289 seropositive cohort members. Each donor provided a peripheral blood sample, and peripheral blood mononuclear cells were used for TCR beta sequencing. Genomic DNA was extracted from the blood cell samples with the Qiagen DNeasy Blood Extraction Kit. On this clone: Its cognate antigen has yet to be identified. Base qualities are not at hand, and no much larger clone is one base apart.

The CDR3 spans 15 residues, from the cysteine through the phenylalanine. Only the CDR3 DNA is retained, 45 bases long and in frame from the first base. Taken from the germline V gene (reference sequence), the CDR1 and CDR2 loops are GTSNPN and SVGIG. Germline trimming amounts to 1 base on V and 3 bases on J, with 5 as the count of junction bases outside the gene matches. The library was produced with the immunoSEQ multiplex PCR assay. For the multiplex PCR, a mixture combining 60 forward primers for TCR Vbeta segments and 13 reverse primers for TCR Jbeta segments was used. The CDR3 region of rearranged TCR beta genes was amplified from genomic DNA by a multiplex PCR assay. The amplified TCR beta libraries were sequenced on the Illumina HiSeq System as 87-base-pair reads. As for the original processing: A later analysis counted approximately 74 million unique TCR beta chains across the 690 or so repertoires, and some 11 million of these chains were shared by at least two donors. A nearest-neighbor algorithm error-corrected the raw reads and collapsed the reads into unique sequences, merging closely related sequences to remove PCR and sequencing errors. Alignment of CDR3 sequences to IMGT reference sequences was used to assign V, D and J gene segments. Each retained sequence needed at least a six-nucleotide match to both a V gene segment and a J gene segment. A rearrangement counted as productive if the CDR3 had no stop codons and remained in frame with V and J, and every other rearrangement counted as non-productive. CDR3 was defined by IMGT convention, running from the second conserved V-encoded cysteine to the conserved J-encoded phenylalanine. In an earlier analysis of 587 of the donors, sequences lacking an unambiguous match to a single V gene segment were excluded. In an earlier analysis of a few hundred of the donors, a V segment was called functional when productive rearrangements were above 56.7%, and segregating when the standard deviation between donors exceeded 5%. A statistical classification framework was built to diagnose cytomegalovirus status from the catalog of TCR beta chain sequences. A later analysis assigned V and J genes by comparing TCR nucleotide sequences with IMGT/GENE-DB human TR gene sequences. A later analysis assigned CDR3 sequences and most-parsimonious VDJ recombination scenarios with the TCRdist pipeline. In a later analysis, each TCR beta chain was defined by its CDR3 amino acid sequence together with its V-gene family, and reads lacking a unique V-gene family were excluded. As a way to deal with suspected cross-contamination and a sequencing artifact, a later analysis dropped under 600 nucleotide sequences that were highly shared and had low generation probability. In a later analysis, a clonal expansion index for each public chain was calculated from normalized within-repertoire ranks of inferred template counts. In a later analysis, generation probabilities were computed using a VDJ recombination model fitted to out-of-frame rearrangements, and the results were checked against IGoR. A later analysis scored TCR-TCR, TCR-HLA and TCR-CMV co-occurrence with hypergeometric tests, applying a repertoire-size bias correction to TCR pairs. False discovery rates were estimated in a later analysis by permuting HLA or CMV assignments 20 times. In a later analysis, co-occurring TCRs were grouped with DBSCAN, and TCRdist sequence similarity was added when clustering was performed within HLA-allele-positive subsets. For co-occurrence clustering, repertoires with fewer than 30,000 or more than 120,000 public chains were excluded, along with 5 or 6 repertoires with anomalous nucleotide sharing. TCRdb re-hosts the immuneACCESS table, in-frame sequences only. Its copies lack some clones; in the studies checked, an unresolved V gene accounts for under half of them, and the cause for the rest is not known. That table furnishes V, J and clone size, whereas the DNA furnished D and trimming. For this sample there are over 110,000 clones; 78% appear just once. Of the sample, about 2.4% falls within the top ten clones.

The V and J segments used are TRBV30 and TRBJ1-1, with 10 bases aligning to TRBD1. The source of this sequence is a woman aged 18-29 years in good health and CMV-seropositive. Sequencing was performed on PBMCs. The CDR3 protein sequence reads: CAWSGTGGTDTEAFF. In nucleotide form, the sequence is TGTGCCTGGAGTGGGACAGGGGGAACGGACACTGAAGCTTTCTTT.